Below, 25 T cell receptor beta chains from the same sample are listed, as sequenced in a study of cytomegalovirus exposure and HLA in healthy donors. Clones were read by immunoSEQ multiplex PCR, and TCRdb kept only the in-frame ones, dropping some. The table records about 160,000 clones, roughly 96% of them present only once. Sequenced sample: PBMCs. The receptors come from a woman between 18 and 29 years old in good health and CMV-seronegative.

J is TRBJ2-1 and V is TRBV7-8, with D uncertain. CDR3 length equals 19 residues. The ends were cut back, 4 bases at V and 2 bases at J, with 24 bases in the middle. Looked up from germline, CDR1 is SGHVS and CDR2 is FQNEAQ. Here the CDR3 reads CASSSPEETVAPTYNEQFF. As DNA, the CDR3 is TGTGCCAGCAGCTCCCCAGAGGAAACTGTGGCCCCCACCTACAATGAGCAGTTCTTC.

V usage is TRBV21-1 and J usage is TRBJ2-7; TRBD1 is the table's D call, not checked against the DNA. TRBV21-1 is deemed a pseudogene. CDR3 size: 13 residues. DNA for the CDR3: TGTGCCAGCAGCAACCGACAGGGGTGCGAGCAGTACTTC. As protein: CASSNRQGCEQYF.

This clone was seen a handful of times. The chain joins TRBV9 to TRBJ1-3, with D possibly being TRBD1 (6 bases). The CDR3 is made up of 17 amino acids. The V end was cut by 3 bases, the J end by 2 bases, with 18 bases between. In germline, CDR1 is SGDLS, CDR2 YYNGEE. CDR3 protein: CASSAGTKRGTGNTIYF. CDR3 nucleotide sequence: TGTGCCAGCAGCGCCGGAACGAAAAGGGGGACTGGAAACACCATATATTTT.

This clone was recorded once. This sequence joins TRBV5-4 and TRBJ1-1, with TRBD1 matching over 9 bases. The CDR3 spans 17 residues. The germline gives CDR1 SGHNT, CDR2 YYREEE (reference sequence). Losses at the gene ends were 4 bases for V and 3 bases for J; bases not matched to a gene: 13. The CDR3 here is CASSGLTGTGSHTEAFF. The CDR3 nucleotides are TGTGCCAGCAGCGGCCTTACCGGGACAGGGTCTCACACTGAAGCTTTCTTT.

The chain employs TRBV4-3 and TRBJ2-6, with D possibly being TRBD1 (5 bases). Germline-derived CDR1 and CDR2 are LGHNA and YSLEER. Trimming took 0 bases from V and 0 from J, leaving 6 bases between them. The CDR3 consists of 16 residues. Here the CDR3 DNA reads TGCGCCAGCAGCCAAGAGGGGCCCTCTGGGGCCAACGTCCTGACTTTC. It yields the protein CASSQEGPSGANVLTF.

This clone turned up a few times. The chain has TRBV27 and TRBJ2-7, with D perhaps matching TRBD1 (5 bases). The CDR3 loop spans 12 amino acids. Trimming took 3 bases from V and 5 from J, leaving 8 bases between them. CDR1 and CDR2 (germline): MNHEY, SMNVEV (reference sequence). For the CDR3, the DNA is TGTGCCAGCAGTTTCCCAGGGAACGAGCAGTACTTC. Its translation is CASSFPGNEQYF.

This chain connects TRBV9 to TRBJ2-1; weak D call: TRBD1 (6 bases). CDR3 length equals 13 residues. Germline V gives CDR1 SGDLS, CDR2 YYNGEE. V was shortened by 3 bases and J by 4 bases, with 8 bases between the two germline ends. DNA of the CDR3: TGTGCCAGCAGCGAAGGACAGTACAATGAGCAGTTCTTC. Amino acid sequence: CASSEGQYNEQFF.

CDR3 amino acids: CAISDPRGRTSGGDTQYF. Here the CDR3 DNA reads TGTGCCATCAGTGACCCCCGAGGTCGGACTAGCGGGGGAGATACGCAGTATTTT. The genes are TRBV10-3 and TRBJ2-3, with 13 bases matching TRBD2. Germline CDR1 and CDR2: ENHRY and SYGVKD. The CDR3 sequence is 18 residues long. Losses at the gene ends were 3 bases for V and 5 bases for J; bases not matched to a gene: 11.

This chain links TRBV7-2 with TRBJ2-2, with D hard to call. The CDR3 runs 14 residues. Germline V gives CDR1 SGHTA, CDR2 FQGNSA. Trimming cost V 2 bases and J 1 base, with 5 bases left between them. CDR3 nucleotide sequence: TGTGCCAGCAGCTTAAGACAGAACACCGGGGAGCTGTTTTTT. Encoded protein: CASSLRQNTGELFF.

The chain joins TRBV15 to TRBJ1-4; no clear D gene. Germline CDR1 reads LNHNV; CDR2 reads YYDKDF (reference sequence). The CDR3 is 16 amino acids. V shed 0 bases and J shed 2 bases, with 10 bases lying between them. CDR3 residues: CATSRDVVRTNEKLFF. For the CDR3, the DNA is TGTGCCACCAGCAGAGATGTTGTCAGGACTAATGAAAAACTGTTTTTT.

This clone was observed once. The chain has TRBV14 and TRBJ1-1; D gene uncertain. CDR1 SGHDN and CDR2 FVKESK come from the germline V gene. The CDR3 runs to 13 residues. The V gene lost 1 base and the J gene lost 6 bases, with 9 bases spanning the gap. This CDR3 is CASSQGVAAEAFF. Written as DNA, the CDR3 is TGTGCCAGCAGCCAAGGGGTTGCGGCTGAAGCTTTCTTT.

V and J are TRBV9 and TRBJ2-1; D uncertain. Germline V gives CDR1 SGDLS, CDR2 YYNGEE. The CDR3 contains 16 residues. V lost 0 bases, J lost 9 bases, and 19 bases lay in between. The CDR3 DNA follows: TGTGCCAGCAGCGTAGGAGGTTCTACCTCTTTCGGTGAGCAGTTCTTC. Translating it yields CASSVGGSTSFGEQFF.

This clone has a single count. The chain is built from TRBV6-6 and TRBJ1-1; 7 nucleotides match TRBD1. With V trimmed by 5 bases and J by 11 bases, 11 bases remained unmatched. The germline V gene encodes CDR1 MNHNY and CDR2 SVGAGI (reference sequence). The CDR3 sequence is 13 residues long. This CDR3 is CASSRGGFLMAFF. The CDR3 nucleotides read TGTGCCAGCAGTCGAGGGGGCTTTTTAATGGCTTTCTTT.

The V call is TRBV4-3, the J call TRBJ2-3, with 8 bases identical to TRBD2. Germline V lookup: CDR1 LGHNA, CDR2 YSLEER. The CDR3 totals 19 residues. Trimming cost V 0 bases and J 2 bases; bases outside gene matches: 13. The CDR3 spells CASSQEVGGGTRDTDTQYF. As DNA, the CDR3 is TGCGCCAGCAGCCAAGAAGTCGGCGGGGGGACCAGGGACACAGATACGCAGTATTTT.

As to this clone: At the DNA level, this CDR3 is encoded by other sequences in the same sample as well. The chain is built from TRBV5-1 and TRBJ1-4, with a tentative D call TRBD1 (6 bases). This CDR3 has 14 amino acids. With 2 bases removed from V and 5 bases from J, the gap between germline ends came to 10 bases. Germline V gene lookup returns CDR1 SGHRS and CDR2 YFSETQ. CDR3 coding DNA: TGCGCCAGCAGCTTAGGACAGCGAAATGAAAAACTGTTTTTT. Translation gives CASSLGQRNEKLFF.

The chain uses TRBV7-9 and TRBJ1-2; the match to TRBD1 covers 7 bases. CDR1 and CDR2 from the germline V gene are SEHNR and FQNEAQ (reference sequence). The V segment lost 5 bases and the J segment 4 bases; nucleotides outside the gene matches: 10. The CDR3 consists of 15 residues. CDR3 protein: CASSVTGTNLYGYTF. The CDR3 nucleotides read TGTGCCAGCAGCGTGACAGGGACAAATCTCTATGGCTACACCTTC.

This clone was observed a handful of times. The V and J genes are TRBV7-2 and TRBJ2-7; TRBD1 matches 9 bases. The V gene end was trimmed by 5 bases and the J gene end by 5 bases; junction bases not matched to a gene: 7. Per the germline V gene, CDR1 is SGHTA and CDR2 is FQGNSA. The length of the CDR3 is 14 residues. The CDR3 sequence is CASSTPGQGNEQYF. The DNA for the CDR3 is TGTGCCAGCAGCACACCAGGACAGGGGAACGAGCAGTACTTC.

The CDR3 spells CASSVEATGPYEQYF. The CDR3 DNA reads as TGTGCCAGCAGCGTAGAAGCGACAGGGCCGTACGAGCAGTACTTC. The chain links TRBV9 to TRBJ2-7; TRBD1 matches 7 bases. From germline, CDR1 is SGDLS and CDR2 YYNGEE. V gave up 0 bases and J gave up 4 bases; unmatched junction bases: 7. This CDR3 comprises 15 residues. The full variable domain, with the rest looked up from reference TRBV9 and TRBJ2-7, is DSGVTQTPKHLITATGQRVTLRCSPRSGDLSVYWYQQSLDQGLQFLIQYYNGEERAKGNILERFSAQQFPDLHSELNLSSLELGDSALYFCASSVEATGPYEQYFGPGTRLTVT.

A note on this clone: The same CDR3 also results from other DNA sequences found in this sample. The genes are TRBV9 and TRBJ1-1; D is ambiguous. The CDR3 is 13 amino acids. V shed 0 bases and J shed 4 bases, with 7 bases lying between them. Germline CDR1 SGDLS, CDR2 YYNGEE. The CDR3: CASSVGGSTEAFF. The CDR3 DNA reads TGTGCCAGCAGCGTAGGAGGGAGCACTGAAGCTTTCTTT.

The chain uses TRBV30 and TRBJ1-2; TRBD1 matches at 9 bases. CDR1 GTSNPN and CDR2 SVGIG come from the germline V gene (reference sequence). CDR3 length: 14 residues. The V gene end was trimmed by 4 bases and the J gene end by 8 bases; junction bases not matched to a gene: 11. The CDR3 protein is CAWTKTGGGGGYTF. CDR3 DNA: TGTGCCTGGACCAAAACAGGGGGCGGGGGGGGCTACACCTTC.

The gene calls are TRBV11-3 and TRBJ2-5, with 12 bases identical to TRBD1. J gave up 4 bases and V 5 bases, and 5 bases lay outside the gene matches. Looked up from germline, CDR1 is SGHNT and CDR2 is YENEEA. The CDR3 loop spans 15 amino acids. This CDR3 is CASSTGTGGRETQYF. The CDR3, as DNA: TGTGCCAGCAGCACCGGGACAGGGGGCCGAGAGACCCAGTACTTC. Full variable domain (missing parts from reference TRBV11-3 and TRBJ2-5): EAGVVQSPRYKIIEKKQPVAFWCNPISGHNTLYWYLQNLGQGPELLIRYENEEAVDDSQLPKDRFSAERLKGVDSTLKIQPAELGDSAVYLCASSTGTGGRETQYFGPGTRLLVL.

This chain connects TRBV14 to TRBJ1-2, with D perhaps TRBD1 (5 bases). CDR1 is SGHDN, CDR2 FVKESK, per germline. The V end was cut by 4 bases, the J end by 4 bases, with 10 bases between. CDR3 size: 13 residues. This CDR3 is CASSPGTIYGYTF. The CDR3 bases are TGTGCCAGCAGCCCCGGGACTATCTATGGCTACACCTTC. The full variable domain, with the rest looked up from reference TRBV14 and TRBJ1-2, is EAGVTQFPSHSVIEKGQTVTLRCDPISGHDNLYWYRRVMGKEIKFLLHFVKESKQDESGMPNNRFLAERTGGTYSTLKVQPAELEDSGVYFCASSPGTIYGYTFGSGTRLTVV.

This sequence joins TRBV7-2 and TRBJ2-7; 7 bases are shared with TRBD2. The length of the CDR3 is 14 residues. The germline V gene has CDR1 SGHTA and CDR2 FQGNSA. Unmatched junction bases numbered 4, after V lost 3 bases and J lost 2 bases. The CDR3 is CASSFSGPTYEQYF. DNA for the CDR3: TGTGCCAGCAGCTTTAGCGGGCCCACCTACGAGCAGTACTTC.

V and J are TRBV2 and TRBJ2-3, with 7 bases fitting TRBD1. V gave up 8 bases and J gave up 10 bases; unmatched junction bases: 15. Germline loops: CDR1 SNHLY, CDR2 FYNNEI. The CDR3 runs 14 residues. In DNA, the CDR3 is TGTGCCAGCCTTGGGGGACAGCTGCCACGAGCGCAGTATTTT. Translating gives CASLGGQLPRAQYF.

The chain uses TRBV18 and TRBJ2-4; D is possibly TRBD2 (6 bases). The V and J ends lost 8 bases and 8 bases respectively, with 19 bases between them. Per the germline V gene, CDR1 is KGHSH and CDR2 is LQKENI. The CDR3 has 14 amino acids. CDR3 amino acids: CASAQGTSQDIQYF. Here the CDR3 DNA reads TGTGCCAGCGCGCAGGGTACTAGCCAGGACATTCAGTACTTC.